Each of the 30 T cell receptor beta chains below was sequenced from the same sample in a study of patients and donors after allogeneic stem cell transplantation. TCRdb reprocessed the RT-PCR reads via MiXCR and lists one record per CDR3 protein. This table has roughly 150,000 distinct CDR3 sequences, 24% appearing once. What was sequenced was blood, either unsorted or a sorted T cell fraction (not recorded which). All receptors derive from a human donor who was either an allogeneic HSCT recipient or a stem cell or donor lymphocyte infusion donor (not recorded which). It is not recorded whose cells these are; they may come from a transplant donor.

This clonotype was observed a few times. The CDR3: CASSTGTGCSPLHF. CDR3 bases: TGTGCCAGCAGTACCGGGACAGGGTGTTCACCCCTCCACTTT. The chain recombines TRBV6-5 with TRBJ1-6; 9 bases are a match to TRBD1. The V gene end was trimmed by 5 bases and the J gene end by 9 bases; junction bases not matched to a gene: 5. This CDR3 spans 14 amino acids. Germline V gene data show CDR1 as MNHEY and CDR2 as SVGAGI.

The chain recombines TRBV7-9 with TRBJ1-4, with unresolved D. The V gene lost 4 bases and the J gene lost 3 bases, with 9 bases spanning the gap. The germline gives CDR1 SEHNR, CDR2 FQNEAQ (reference sequence). The CDR3 loop spans 14 amino acids. The CDR3 is CASSYLDANEKLFF. CDR3 DNA sequence: TGTGCCAGCAGCTACCTGGATGCTAATGAAAAACTGTTTTTT.

The rearrangement uses TRBV29-1 and TRBJ1-1; TRBD1 matches 7 bases. CDR1 and CDR2 (germline): SQVTM, ANQGSEA. The trim removed 1 base at V and 3 bases at J, leaving 8 bases unmatched. The length of the CDR3 is 15 residues. This CDR3 is CSVEGRQGVDTEAFF. In DNA, the CDR3 is TGCAGCGTTGAAGGAAGGCAGGGGGTGGACACTGAAGCTTTCTTT.

This rearrangement joins TRBV12-3 or TRBV12-4 to TRBJ1-5, with D possibly TRBD1 on 6 matching bases. This CDR3 is built from 15 residues. The V end lost 5 bases, the J end lost 2 bases, and 13 bases lay between the germline ends. The CDR3 DNA is TGTGCCAGCAGTACAGGGTACGTTGGCAATCAGCCCCAGCATTTT. Translation: CASSTGYVGNQPQHF.

The genes are TRBV12-3 or TRBV12-4 and TRBJ1-5, with D uncertain. V lost 8 bases and J 8 bases, leaving 4 bases between the germline ends. The length of the CDR3 is 9 residues. CDR3 nucleotides: TGTGCCAGCCCCAAGCCCCAGCATTTT. Amino acid sequence: CASPKPQHF.

The chain couples TRBV20-1 to TRBJ2-7; D possibly corresponds to TRBD1 (6 bases). This CDR3 contains 12 residues. Germline-derived CDR1 and CDR2 are DFQATT and SNEGSKA (reference sequence). Trimming pared 6 bases from V and 1 base from J, leaving 10 bases between. The CDR3 sequence is CSARQDSYEQYF. The CDR3 nucleotides are TGCAGTGCCAGACAGGATTCCTACGAGCAGTACTTC.

This clonotype came up a few times. The chain has TRBV15 and TRBJ1-1; TRBD1 matches at 9 bases. This CDR3 region has 16 residues. CDR1 LNHNV and CDR2 YYDKDF come from the germline V gene (reference sequence). The J segment lost 1 base and the V segment lost 0 bases, leaving 3 bases of the junction unmatched. CDR3 sequence reads: CATSRDRGQGNTEAFF. CDR3 DNA sequence: TGTGCCACCAGCAGAGATCGGGGACAGGGGAACACTGAAGCTTTCTTT.

The rearrangement links TRBV12-3 or TRBV12-4 to TRBJ1-5; TRBD1 matches 7 bases. The CDR3 is 15 residues long. Trimming removed 4 bases from V and 2 bases from J; junction bases left unmatched: 5. The CDR3 loop is CASSSRRGRNQPQHF. DNA for the CDR3: TGTGCCAGCAGTTCCAGGAGGGGGCGCAATCAGCCCCAGCATTTT.

This clonotype was picked up many times. Sequence at one end of the junction differs from germline and may be a read error. The V gene is TRBV5-1, the J gene TRBJ1-5; D remains unclear. Germline CDR1 SGHRS, CDR2 YFSETQ. The CDR3 runs 15 residues. The CDR3 DNA reads TGTGCCAGCAGTTTAGAGGGAGGAAGCAATCAGCCCCAGCATTTT. Translation gives CASSLEGGSNQPQHF. Supplemented by reference TRBV5-1 and TRBJ1-5, the full variable domain reads KAGVTQTPRYLIKTRGQQVTLSCSPISGHRSVSWYQQTPGQGLQFLFEYFSETQRNKGNFPGRFSGRQFSNSRSEMNVSTLELGDSALYLCASSLEGGSNQPQHFGDGTRLSIL.

This clonotype was observed many times. V is TRBV12-3 or TRBV12-4 and J is TRBJ1-5; no definite D call. The CDR3 spans 15 residues. V lost 2 bases, J lost 3 bases, and 11 bases lay in between. This chain's CDR3 is CASSLLVAVNQPQHF. CDR3 in DNA: TGTGCCAGCAGTTTATTAGTGGCAGTCAATCAGCCCCAGCATTTT.

This chain links TRBV29-1 with TRBJ2-7; TRBD1 agrees at 8 bases. This CDR3 is 12 amino acids long. Losses at the gene ends were 7 bases for V and 5 bases for J; bases not matched to a gene: 7. The V gene's germline CDR1 is SQVTM and CDR2 ANQGSEA. CDR3 coding DNA: TGCAGCGCTCGGGACAGGCGCGACGAGCAGTACTTC. It codes for CSARDRRDEQYF.

Concerning this clonotype: The missing conserved phenylalanine or tryptophan at the end of this CDR3 makes a read error likely. The chain joins TRBV7-2 to TRBJ1-6; tentative D call: TRBD1 (5 bases). This CDR3 region has 16 residues. Between the trimmed V and J ends, which lost 1 base and 2 bases, there was a span of 9 bases. Germline V gene sequence: CDR1 SGHTA, CDR2 FQGNSA. CDR3 protein: CASSLGIGAYNSPLHS. The CDR3 nucleotides are TGTGCCAGCAGCTTAGGTATAGGGGCCTATAATTCACCCCTCCACTCT.

The chain recombines TRBV10-3 with TRBJ1-1; D unresolved. The CDR3 is made up of 13 amino acids. V was shortened by 6 bases and J by 1 base, with 9 bases between the two germline ends. The germline V gene encodes CDR1 ENHRY and CDR2 SYGVKD. The CDR3 DNA sequence: TGTGCCATCAGCGACTCACCGAACACTGAAGCTTTCTTT. Residues: CAISDSPNTEAFF.

This chain connects TRBV18 to TRBJ2-2; unclear D gene. Germline V gene data show CDR1 as KGHSH and CDR2 as LQKENI. The CDR3 covers 12 residues. The V end lost 8 bases, the J end lost 4 bases, and 8 bases lay between the germline ends. This chain's CDR3 is CASPRSTGELFF. For the CDR3, the DNA is TGTGCCAGCCCAAGATCCACCGGGGAGCTGTTTTTT.

V and J are TRBV29-1 and TRBJ1-2; the D gene is possibly TRBD1 (5 bases). The CDR3 length is 12 residues. Germline V gene sequence: CDR1 SQVTM, CDR2 ANQGSEA. Trimming left V 8 bases short and J 6 bases short, with 16 bases between. DNA for the CDR3: TGCAGCCATAGGACATTCTGGAATGGCTACACCTTC. Amino acids: CSHRTFWNGYTF.

The chain uses TRBV12-3 or TRBV12-4 and TRBJ2-3; possibly TRBD2 for D (5 bases). The length of the CDR3 is 15 residues. Trimming removed 4 bases from V and 0 bases from J, with 11 bases in between. CDR3 bases: TGTGCCAGCAGTTCGCGTAGCGAGAGCACAGATACGCAGTATTTT. Translating it yields CASSSRSESTDTQYF.

The table lists this clonotype with a few counts. The rearrangement joins TRBV7-2 to TRBJ1-6; D may be TRBD1 (6 bases). V was shortened by 5 bases and J by 6 bases, with 8 bases between the two germline ends. Germline CDR1 is SGHTA and CDR2 is FQGNSA. CDR3 length: 13 amino acids. CDR3 DNA: TGTGCCAGCAGCAAAGGGGGTAATTCACCCCTCCACTTT. This sequence encodes CASSKGGNSPLHF.

The CDR3 DNA reads TGCGCCAGCAGGCCTGGACAGGGAACCTATGGCTACACCTTC. Protein sequence: CASRPGQGTYGYTF. The rearrangement joins TRBV4-3 to TRBJ1-2; 8 bases match TRBD1. Per germline, CDR1 LGHNA and CDR2 YSLEER. There are 14 residues in the CDR3. V trimming: 6 bases; J trimming: 4 bases; junction bases outside the gene matches: 7.

This clonotype came up a few times. The chain couples TRBV4-3 to TRBJ1-1; 7 nucleotides align to TRBD1. V lost 0 bases, J lost 5 bases, and 3 bases stayed unmatched. The CDR3 sequence is 14 residues long. CDR1 LGHNA and CDR2 YSLEER come from the germline V gene. In DNA form, the CDR3 reads TGCGCCAGCAGCCAAGAATACAGGGGTACTGAAGCTTTCTTT. It encodes CASSQEYRGTEAFF.

The rearrangement links TRBV12-3 or TRBV12-4 to TRBJ2-1; a weak D match, TRBD2 (5 bases). The V and J ends lost 6 bases and 4 bases respectively, with 13 bases between them. The CDR3 has 14 residues. The CDR3 nucleotides are TGTGCCAGCAGCCTGGGGAGTTTATACAATGAGCAGTTCTTC. Its protein product is CASSLGSLYNEQFF.

The genes are TRBV5-6 and TRBJ1-2; a weak D match, TRBD1 (5 bases). Germline V CDR1 and CDR2: SGHDT, YYEEEE. This CDR3 region has 15 residues. With 0 bases removed from V and 3 bases from J, the gap between germline ends came to 12 bases. CDR3 loop: CASSLDAGRYYGYTF. CDR3 coding DNA: TGTGCCAGCAGCTTGGATGCAGGGAGGTACTATGGCTACACCTTC.

The chain uses TRBV5-1 and TRBJ2-7, with unresolved D. Germline V gives CDR1 SGHRS, CDR2 YFSETQ. V was shortened by 4 bases and J by 4 bases, with 18 bases between the two germline ends. The length of the CDR3 is 15 residues. The CDR3, as DNA: TGCGCCAGCAGCCCGGACGGGCATAGTGCGTACGAGCAGTACTTC. As protein: CASSPDGHSAYEQYF.

This clonotype has a count of ten or more. This rearrangement joins TRBV27 to TRBJ1-5; the D is unclear. V was cut by 4 bases and J by 3 bases, with 7 bases left in between. The CDR3 is made up of 13 amino acids. CDR1 MNHEY and CDR2 SMNVEV come from the germline V gene (reference sequence). CDR3 in DNA: TGTGCCAGCAGTTACTCCTCCAATCAGCCCCAGCATTTT. Translating it yields CASSYSSNQPQHF.

The table lists this clonotype with a few counts. CDR3: CASSYSWDRDYGYTF. The CDR3 DNA reads TGTGCCAGCAGTTACTCGTGGGACAGAGACTATGGCTACACCTTC. This chain links TRBV6-5 with TRBJ1-2, with TRBD1 identical over 7 bases. This CDR3 region has 15 residues. Trimming cost V 0 bases and J 3 bases; bases outside gene matches: 4. Germline V gene lookup returns CDR1 MNHEY and CDR2 SVGAGI.

The V call is TRBV20-1, the J call TRBJ1-5, with TRBD1 matching over 7 bases. CDR1 and CDR2 from the germline V gene are DFQATT and SNEGSKA (reference sequence). The CDR3 length is 14 residues. J gave up 0 bases and V 5 bases, and 4 bases lay outside the gene matches. The CDR3: CSAVRGNSNQPQHF. The CDR3, as DNA: TGCAGTGCTGTCAGGGGGAATAGCAATCAGCCCCAGCATTTT.

This clonotype was recorded a few times. The V call is TRBV6-5, the J call TRBJ1-1; 7 bases line up with TRBD1. Germline lookup yields CDR1 MNHEY and CDR2 SVGAGI. This CDR3 contains 15 residues. V was pared by 2 bases and J by 4 bases, with 7 bases of the junction left unmatched. CDR3 nucleotides: TGTGCCAGCAGTTACGTCCCCGGGACAGTCACTGAAGCTTTCTTT. The encoded protein is CASSYVPGTVTEAFF.

The chain recombines TRBV7-8 with TRBJ1-2; TRBD1 might be the D (6 bases). V dropped 1 base and J dropped 2 bases, with 11 bases sitting between them. Germline-derived CDR1 and CDR2 are SGHVS and FQNEAQ. The CDR3 totals 15 residues. CDR3 loop: CASSLETGLNYGYTF. In DNA, the CDR3 is TGTGCCAGCAGCTTAGAAACAGGGCTCAACTATGGCTACACCTTC.

The chain recombines TRBV5-1 with TRBJ1-2; 8 positions match TRBD1. The CDR3 is 15 residues long. With V trimmed by 4 bases and J by 6 bases, 11 bases remained unmatched. Germline V gene data show CDR1 as SGHRS and CDR2 as YFSETQ. Here the CDR3 reads CASSRIRTGLDGYTF. In nucleotides, the CDR3 is TGCGCCAGCAGCCGAATTCGGACAGGGTTGGATGGCTACACCTTC. Combining the CDR3 with reference TRBV5-1 and TRBJ1-2 gives the whole variable domain KAGVTQTPRYLIKTRGQQVTLSCSPISGHRSVSWYQQTPGQGLQFLFEYFSETQRNKGNFPGRFSGRQFSNSRSEMNVSTLELGDSALYLCASSRIRTGLDGYTFGSGTRLTVV.

The CDR3 DNA sequence: TGTGCCAGCAGCCGCCAGGGAAAGGGTACCACTGAAGCTTTCTTT. Translation: CASSRQGKGTTEAFF. The rearrangement uses TRBV14 and TRBJ1-1; weak D call: TRBD1 (5 bases). Germline V gene data show CDR1 as SGHDN and CDR2 as FVKESK. CDR3 size: 15 residues. V dropped 4 bases and J dropped 4 bases, with 16 bases sitting between them.

This clonotype was seen a few times. The genes are TRBV28 and TRBJ2-1; TRBD2 aligns across 12 bases. CDR3 size: 17 residues. Germline V lookup: CDR1 MDHEN, CDR2 SYDVKM. V was clipped by 6 bases and J by 7 bases; unmatched bases: 13. CDR3 in DNA: TGTGCCAGCAGCCCCTCGGCTAGCGGGGGGGCCGGGAATGAGCAGTTCTTC. Translating gives CASSPSASGGAGNEQFF.